The present T cell receptor (beta chain) was sequenced within a study of cytomegalovirus exposure and HLA in healthy donors. Findings and caveats of the study: Across donors, presence/absence analyses took sequencing depth to be roughly uniform. Investigators reported 150 to 200 TCR beta chains as tied to cytomegalovirus.

For this clone: Its target is unknown.

The study ran its PCR with 60 Vbeta and 13 Jbeta primers. Using immunoSEQ multiplex PCR, the repertoire was profiled, and TCRdb retains in-frame clones only, with some absent. This table has some 92,000 clones, around 75% appearing once. Trimming took 7 bases from V and 14 from J, leaving 11 bases between them. The germline CDR1 and CDR2 sequences are GTSNPN and SVGIG (reference sequence). CDR3 size: 8 residues. The chain recombines TRBV30 with TRBJ1-2; tentatively, D is TRBD1 (5 bases). This TCR came from a man between 18 and 35 years old in good health and CMV-seropositive. The sequencing input was PBMCs. This chain's CDR3 is CASGGETF. Written as DNA, the CDR3 is TGTGCCTCCGGGGGGGAAACCTTC. Using reference TRBV30 and TRBJ1-2 for the parts outside the CDR3, the full variable domain is SQTIHQWPATLVQPVGSPLSLECTVEGTSNPNLYWYRQAAGRGLQLLFYSVGIGQISSEVPQNLSASRPQDRQFILSSKKLLLSDSGFYLCASGGETFGSGTRLTVV.